This T cell receptor (beta chain) was sequenced in a study of CD8 T cells in ankylosing spondylitis. Study-level findings and limits: Previous work reported some of these motif variants in the synovial fluid and blood of reactive arthritis.

This CDR3 is built from 13 residues. The V and J ends lost 1 base and 1 base respectively, with 5 bases between them. Germline CDR1 reads SEHNR; CDR2 reads FQNEAQ (reference sequence). Quantitative barcoded 5'-RACE was used to prepare TCR beta libraries. TCRdb recomputed calls from the 5' RACE reads with MiXCR, one row per CDR3 protein. The sample shows about 340,000 distinct CDR3 sequences, around 15% of them seen only once. This clonotype occurred many times. Its antigen remains unknown. The rearrangement joins TRBV7-9 to TRBJ2-7; no clear D gene. This sequence originates from a male donor with ankylosing spondylitis or in good health (not recorded which). The sample consisted of blood, either unsorted or a sorted T cell fraction (not recorded which). The CDR3 spells CASSLVESYEQYF. CDR3 DNA: TGTGCCAGCAGCTTAGTGGAGTCCTACGAGCAGTACTTC.